These 10 T cell receptor beta chains were sequenced from one sample in a study of cytomegalovirus exposure and HLA in healthy donors. The study ran its PCR with 60 Vbeta and 13 Jbeta primers. Some clones are missing from TCRdb's copy, which holds only in-frame ones; the method was immunoSEQ multiplex PCR. Of 150,000 or so clones listed, about 83% are singletons. Sequenced sample: PBMCs. The receptor source for this set is a man aged 35-49 years in good health and CMV-seropositive.

The rearrangement links TRBV7-8 to TRBJ2-1; TRBD2 matches 7 bases. The trim removed 1 base at V and 7 bases at J, leaving 4 bases unmatched. The germline gives CDR1 SGHVS, CDR2 FQNEAQ. The CDR3 loop spans 14 amino acids. The CDR3 is CASSLEERGNEQFF. Here the CDR3 DNA reads TGTGCCAGCAGCTTAGAAGAGCGGGGAAATGAGCAGTTCTTC.

The rearrangement links TRBV7-2 to TRBJ1-2; D is uncertain. V was cut by 5 bases and J by 5 bases, with 21 bases left in between. CDR1 and CDR2 from the germline V gene are SGHTA and FQGNSA. This CDR3 contains 16 residues. The CDR3 DNA is TGTGCCAGCAGCCCGGTTTTAGTGAAGTCGCCTTATGGCTACACCTTC. Translated, it gives CASSPVLVKSPYGYTF.

The V gene is TRBV6-1, the J gene TRBJ1-2; D is unclear. The CDR3 is made up of 14 amino acids. CDR1 is MNHNS, CDR2 SASEGT, per germline. Trimming shortened V by 6 bases and J by 4 bases, and 15 bases separated the two germline ends. The DNA for the CDR3 is TGTGCCAGCAGCCCCCGGGTAGGAGGCTATGGCTACACCTTC. Its protein product is CASSPRVGGYGYTF.

This clone came up a few times. This chain connects TRBV4-1 to TRBJ2-7, with 7 nucleotides matching TRBD1. This CDR3 region has 16 residues. V gave up 0 bases and J gave up 4 bases; unmatched junction bases: 9. Germline V gives CDR1 MGHRA, CDR2 YSYEKL. The CDR3 here is CASSQDEGGAKYEQYF. The DNA for the CDR3 is TGCGCCAGCAGCCAAGATGAAGGGGGCGCGAAGTACGAGCAGTACTTC.

The genes are TRBV4-3 and TRBJ2-7; tentatively, D is TRBD2 (5 bases). The ends were cut back, 3 bases at V and 2 bases at J, with 17 bases in the middle. Germline values: CDR1 LGHNA, CDR2 YSLEER. The CDR3 is 16 residues long. CDR3: CASSQSNMRVTYEQYF. The CDR3 DNA reads TGCGCCAGCAGCCAGAGCAACATGAGGGTCACCTACGAGCAGTACTTC.

This clone was found a few times. V usage is TRBV15 and J usage is TRBJ2-5; 9 nucleotides align to TRBD1. Germline lookup yields CDR1 LNHNV and CDR2 YYDKDF (reference sequence). There are 17 residues in the CDR3. With 0 bases clipped from V and 5 bases from J, the junction kept 10 bases outside the gene matches. The CDR3 protein is CATSREGGQGISETQYF. DNA for the CDR3: TGTGCCACCAGCAGAGAAGGTGGACAGGGGATTTCGGAGACCCAGTACTTC.

This chain connects TRBV5-8 to TRBJ2-1, with D possibly being TRBD2 (5 bases). V lost 2 bases, J lost 5 bases, and 14 bases lay in between. The CDR3 has 15 amino acids. Germline values: CDR1 SGHTS, CDR2 YDEGEE. The chain's CDR3 is CASSFLGSWNNEQFF. The CDR3 DNA reads TGTGCCAGCAGCTTTTTAGGGAGTTGGAACAATGAGCAGTTCTTC.

CDR3 loop: CASSLGLAGGGYYNEQFF. CDR3 bases: TGTGCCAGCAGCCTGGGACTAGCGGGAGGGGGGTATTACAATGAGCAGTTCTTC. This rearrangement joins TRBV14 to TRBJ2-1; TRBD2 matches at 16 bases. From germline, CDR1 is SGHDN and CDR2 FVKESK. J gave up 4 bases and V 4 bases, and 7 bases lay outside the gene matches. The CDR3 runs to 18 residues.

The chain is built from TRBV2 and TRBJ2-7; 7 positions match TRBD2. Germline trimming cut 11 bases from V and 4 bases from J; bases unmatched to any gene: 8. CDR1 and CDR2 (germline): SNHLY, FYNNEI. The length of the CDR3 is 12 residues. DNA of the CDR3: TGTGCCGCCGGGAGGAGACAGTACGAGCAGTACTTC. It encodes CAAGRRQYEQYF.

Only a few counts were recorded for this clone. The J gene is TRBJ2-2, the V gene TRBV7-9, with TRBD2 matching over 13 bases. The CDR3 runs to 17 residues. Trimming took 5 bases from V and 6 from J; bases not matched to a gene: 9. Germline CDR1 and CDR2: SEHNR and FQNEAQ (reference sequence). In DNA form, the CDR3 reads TGTGCCAGCAGCCCGACTAGCGGGAGGACCGGATCCGGGGAGCTGTTTTTT. This encodes CASSPTSGRTGSGELFF.